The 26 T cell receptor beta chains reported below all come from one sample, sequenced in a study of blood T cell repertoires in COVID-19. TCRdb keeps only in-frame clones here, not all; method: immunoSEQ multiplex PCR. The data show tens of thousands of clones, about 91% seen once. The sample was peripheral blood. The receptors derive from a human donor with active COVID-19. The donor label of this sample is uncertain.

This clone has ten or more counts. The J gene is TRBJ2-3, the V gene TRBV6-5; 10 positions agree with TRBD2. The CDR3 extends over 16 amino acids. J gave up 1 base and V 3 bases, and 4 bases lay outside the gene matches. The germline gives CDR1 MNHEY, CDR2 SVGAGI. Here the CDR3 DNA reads TGTGCCAGCAGTTATCTTACTAGCGGGGGCACAGATACGCAGTATTTT. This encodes CASSYLTSGGTDTQYF.

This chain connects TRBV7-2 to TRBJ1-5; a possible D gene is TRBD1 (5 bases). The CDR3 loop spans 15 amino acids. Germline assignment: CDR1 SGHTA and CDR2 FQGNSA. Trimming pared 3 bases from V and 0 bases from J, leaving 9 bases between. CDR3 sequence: CASSLDGHSNQPQHF. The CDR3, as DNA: TGTGCCAGCAGCTTGGACGGACATAGCAATCAGCCCCAGCATTTT.

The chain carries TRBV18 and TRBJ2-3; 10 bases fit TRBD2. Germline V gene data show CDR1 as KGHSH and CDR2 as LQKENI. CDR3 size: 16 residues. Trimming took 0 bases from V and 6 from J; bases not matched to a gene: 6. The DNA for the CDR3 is TGTGCCAGCTCACCACCTTCTAGCGGGAGAGGGGATACGCAGTATTTT. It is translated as CASSPPSSGRGDTQYF.

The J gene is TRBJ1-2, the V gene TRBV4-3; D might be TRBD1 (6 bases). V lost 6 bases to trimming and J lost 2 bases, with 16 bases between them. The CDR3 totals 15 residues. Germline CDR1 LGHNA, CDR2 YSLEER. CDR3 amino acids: CASSGGRALNYGYTF. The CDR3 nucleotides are TGCGCCAGCAGTGGGGGCAGGGCGCTAAACTATGGCTACACCTTC.

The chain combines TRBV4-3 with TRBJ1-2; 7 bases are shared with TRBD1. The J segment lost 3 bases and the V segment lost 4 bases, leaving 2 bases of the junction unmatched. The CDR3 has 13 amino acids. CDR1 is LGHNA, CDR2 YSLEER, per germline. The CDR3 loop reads CASSPDRDYGYTF. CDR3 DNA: TGCGCCAGCAGCCCCGACAGGGACTATGGCTACACCTTC.

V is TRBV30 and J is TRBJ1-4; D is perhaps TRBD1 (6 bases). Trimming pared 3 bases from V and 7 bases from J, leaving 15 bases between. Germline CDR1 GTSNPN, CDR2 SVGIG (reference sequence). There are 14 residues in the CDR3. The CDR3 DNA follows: TGTGCCTGGAGCGAAACAGGGTGGGGTGAAAAACTGTTTTTT. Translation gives CAWSETGWGEKLFF.

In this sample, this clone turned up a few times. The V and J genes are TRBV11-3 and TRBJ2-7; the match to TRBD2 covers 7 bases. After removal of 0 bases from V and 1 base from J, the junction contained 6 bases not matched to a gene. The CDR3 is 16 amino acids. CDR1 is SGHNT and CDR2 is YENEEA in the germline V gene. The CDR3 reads CASSLDVGAGSYEQYF. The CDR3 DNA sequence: TGTGCCAGCAGCTTAGATGTTGGAGCGGGGTCCTACGAGCAGTACTTC.

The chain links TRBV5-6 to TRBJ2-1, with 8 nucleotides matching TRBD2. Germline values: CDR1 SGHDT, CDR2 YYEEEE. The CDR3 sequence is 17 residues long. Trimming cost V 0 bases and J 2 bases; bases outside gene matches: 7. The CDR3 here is CASSLARLAGPYNEQFF. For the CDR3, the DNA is TGTGCCAGCAGCTTGGCCCGGCTAGCGGGCCCCTACAATGAGCAGTTCTTC.

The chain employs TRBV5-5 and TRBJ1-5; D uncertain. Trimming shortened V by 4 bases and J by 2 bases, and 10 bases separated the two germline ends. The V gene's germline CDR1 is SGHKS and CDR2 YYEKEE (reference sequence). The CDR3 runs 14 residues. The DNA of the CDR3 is TGTGCCAGCAGCCGAGGAGTTCGCAATCAGCCCCAGCATTTT. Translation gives CASSRGVRNQPQHF.

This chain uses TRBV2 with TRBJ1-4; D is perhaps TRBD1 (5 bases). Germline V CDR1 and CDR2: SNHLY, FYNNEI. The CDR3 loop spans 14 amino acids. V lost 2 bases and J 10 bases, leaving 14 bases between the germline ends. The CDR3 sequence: CASSERRGRGKLFF. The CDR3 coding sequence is TGTGCCAGCAGTGAAAGGAGGGGAAGAGGAAAACTGTTTTTT. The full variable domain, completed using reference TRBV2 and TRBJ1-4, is EPEVTQTPSHQVTQMGQEVILRCVPISNHLYFYWYRQILGQKVEFLVSFYNNEISEKSEIFDDQFSVERPDGSNFTLKIRSTKLEDSAMYFCASSERRGRGKLFFGSGTQLSVL.

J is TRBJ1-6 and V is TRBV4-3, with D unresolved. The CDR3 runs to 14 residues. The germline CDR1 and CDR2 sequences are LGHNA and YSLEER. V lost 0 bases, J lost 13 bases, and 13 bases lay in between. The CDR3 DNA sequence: TGCGCCAGCAGCCAAGAAGGCGGTACCGGGCCCCTCCACTTT. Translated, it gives CASSQEGGTGPLHF.

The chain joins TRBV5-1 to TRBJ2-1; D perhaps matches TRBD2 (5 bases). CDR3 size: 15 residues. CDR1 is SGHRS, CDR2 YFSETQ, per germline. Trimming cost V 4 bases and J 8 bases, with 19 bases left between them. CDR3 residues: CASSQSGLYRDEQFF. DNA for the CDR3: TGCGCCAGCAGCCAAAGCGGTCTCTACCGGGATGAGCAGTTCTTC.

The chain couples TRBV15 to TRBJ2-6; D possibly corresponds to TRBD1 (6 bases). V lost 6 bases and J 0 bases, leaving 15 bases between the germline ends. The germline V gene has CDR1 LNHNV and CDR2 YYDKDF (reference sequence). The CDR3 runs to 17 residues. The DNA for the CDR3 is TGTGCCACCAGTCGGACAGAAACCATCTCTGGGGCCAACGTCCTGACTTTC. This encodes CATSRTETISGANVLTF.

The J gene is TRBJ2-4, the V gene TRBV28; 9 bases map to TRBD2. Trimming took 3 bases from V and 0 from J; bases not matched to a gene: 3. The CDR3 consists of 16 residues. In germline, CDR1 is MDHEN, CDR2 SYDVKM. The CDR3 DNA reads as TGTGCCAGCAGTTTCGAACTAGCGGGAGCCAAAAACATTCAGTACTTC. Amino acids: CASSFELAGAKNIQYF.

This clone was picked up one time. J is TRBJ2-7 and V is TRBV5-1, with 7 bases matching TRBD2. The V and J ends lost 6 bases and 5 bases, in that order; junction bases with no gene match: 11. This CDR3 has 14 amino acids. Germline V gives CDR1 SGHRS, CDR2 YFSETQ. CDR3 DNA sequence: TGCGCCAGCAAGCGGGGCGCGATAAGTAACGAGCAGTACTTC. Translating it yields CASKRGAISNEQYF.

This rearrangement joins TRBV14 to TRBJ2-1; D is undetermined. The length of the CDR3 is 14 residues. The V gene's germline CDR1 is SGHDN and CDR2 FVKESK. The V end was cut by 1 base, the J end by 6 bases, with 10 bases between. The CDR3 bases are TGTGCCAGCAGCCAAGTTACTTCGGGCAATGAGCAGTTCTTC. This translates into CASSQVTSGNEQFF.

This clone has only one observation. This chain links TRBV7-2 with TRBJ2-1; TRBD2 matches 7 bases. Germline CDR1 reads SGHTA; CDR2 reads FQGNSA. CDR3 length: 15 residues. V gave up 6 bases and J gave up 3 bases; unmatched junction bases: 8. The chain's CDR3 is CASRRGRGGYNEQFF. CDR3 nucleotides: TGTGCCAGCAGAAGGGGTCGCGGGGGCTACAATGAGCAGTTCTTC.

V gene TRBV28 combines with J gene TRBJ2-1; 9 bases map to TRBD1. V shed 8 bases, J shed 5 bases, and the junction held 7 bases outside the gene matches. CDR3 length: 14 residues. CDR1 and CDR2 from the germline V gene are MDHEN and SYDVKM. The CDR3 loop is CASLTGGANNEQFF. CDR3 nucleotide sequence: TGTGCCAGCCTCACAGGGGGCGCAAACAATGAGCAGTTCTTC.

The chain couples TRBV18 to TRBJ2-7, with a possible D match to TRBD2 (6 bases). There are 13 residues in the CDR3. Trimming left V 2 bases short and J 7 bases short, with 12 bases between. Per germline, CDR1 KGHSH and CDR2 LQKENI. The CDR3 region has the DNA TGTGCCAGCTCACCAACGCAGGGAGGAGAGCAGTACTTC. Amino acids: CASSPTQGGEQYF.

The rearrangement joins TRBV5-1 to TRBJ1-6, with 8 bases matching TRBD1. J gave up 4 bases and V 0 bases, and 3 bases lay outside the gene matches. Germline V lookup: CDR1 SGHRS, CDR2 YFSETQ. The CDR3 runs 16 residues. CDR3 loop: CASSLEGQAYNSPLHF. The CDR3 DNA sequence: TGCGCCAGCAGCTTGGAGGGACAGGCGTATAATTCACCCCTCCACTTT.

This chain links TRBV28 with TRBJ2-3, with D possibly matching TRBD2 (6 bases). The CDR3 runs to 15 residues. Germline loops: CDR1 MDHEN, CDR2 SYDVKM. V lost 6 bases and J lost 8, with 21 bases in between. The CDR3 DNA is TGTGCCAGCAGCCTCTACGGGGTAGGGACTCCTACGCAGTATTTT. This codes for CASSLYGVGTPTQYF.

CDR3 bases: TGCGCCAGCAGCCCGAATAGGGCAAGCGGGAGAAGTGAGCAGTTCTTC. As protein: CASSPNRASGRSEQFF. The chain recombines TRBV4-3 with TRBJ2-1; 8 bases map to TRBD2. The CDR3 extends over 16 amino acids. V lost 4 bases to trimming and J lost 9 bases; unmatched junction nucleotides: 14. Germline V gene lookup returns CDR1 LGHNA and CDR2 YSLEER.

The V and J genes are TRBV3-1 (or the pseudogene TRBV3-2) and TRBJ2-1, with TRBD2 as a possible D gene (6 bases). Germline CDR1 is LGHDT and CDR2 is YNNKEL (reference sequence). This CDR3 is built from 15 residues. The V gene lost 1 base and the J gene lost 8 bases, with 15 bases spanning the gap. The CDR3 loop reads CASSQGPGALYEQFF. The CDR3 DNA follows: TGTGCCAGCAGCCAAGGCCCGGGAGCGCTCTATGAGCAGTTCTTC.

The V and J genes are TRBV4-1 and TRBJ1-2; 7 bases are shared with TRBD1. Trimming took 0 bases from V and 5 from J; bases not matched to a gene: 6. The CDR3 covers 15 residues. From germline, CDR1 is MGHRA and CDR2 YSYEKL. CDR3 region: CASSQDRGRTYGYTF. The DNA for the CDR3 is TGCGCCAGCAGCCAAGATAGGGGGCGAACATATGGCTACACCTTC.

The CDR3 protein is CASTGAPSNTGELFF. The CDR3, as DNA: TGTGCCAGCACGGGAGCGCCCTCGAACACCGGGGAGCTGTTTTTT. The chain uses TRBV6-5 and TRBJ2-2; TRBD2 is a possible D gene (6 bases). This CDR3 comprises 15 residues. V lost 7 bases to trimming and J lost 0 bases, with 12 bases between them. Germline loops: CDR1 MNHEY, CDR2 SVGAGI.

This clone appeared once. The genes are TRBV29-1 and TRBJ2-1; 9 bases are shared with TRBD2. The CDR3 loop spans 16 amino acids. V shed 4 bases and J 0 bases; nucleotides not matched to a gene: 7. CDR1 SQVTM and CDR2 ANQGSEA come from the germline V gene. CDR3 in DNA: TGCAGCGTTGTATCGAGACTAGCGGTCTCCTACAATGAGCAGTTCTTC. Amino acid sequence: CSVVSRLAVSYNEQFF.